A selection of T cell receptor beta chains follows, all from one sample in a study of CD8 T cells in ankylosing spondylitis. TCRdb itself ran the 5' RACE reads through MiXCR, one entry per CDR3 protein. The sample shows some 300,000 distinct CDR3 sequences, less than 25% of them seen only once. The material sequenced was blood, either unsorted or a sorted T cell fraction (not recorded which). The receptors shown here come from a female donor with ankylosing spondylitis or in good health (not recorded which). Each CDR3 is given with its conserved first and last residue. The D gene is left open where the match is weak. Size is omitted from some rows. Given values are once, few, many or a class for expanded clones.

few | TRBJ2-1 | NA | 13 | TRBV29-1 | TGCAGCGTTGCAAGGGTATTTAACAATGAGCAGTTCTTC | CSVARVFNNEQFF
NA | TRBJ1-6 | NA | 13 | TRBV7-2 | TGTGCCAGCAGCTTCACCGATACTTCACCCCTCCACTTT | CASSFTDTSPLHF
few | TRBJ1-1 | NA | 16 | TRBV6-2/TRBV6-3 | TGTGCCATTAATTCACGCTCCGGGGGGATGAACACTGAAGCTTTCTTT | CAINSRSGGMNTEAFF
NA | TRBJ2-2 | NA | 14 | TRBV7-2 | TGTGCCAGCAGCCCCTCGGTGGGGGCCGGGGAGCTGTTTTTT | CASSPSVGAGELFF
NA | TRBJ2-1 | NA | 14 | TRBV10-2 | TGCGCCAGCATCGCCTGGGGCTACTCCAATGAGCAGTTCTTC | CASIAWGYSNEQFF
NA | TRBJ2-7 | NA | 14 | TRBV7-9 | TGTGCCAGCAGTTCTGACAGAACCCTCACCGAGCAGTACTTC | CASSSDRTLTEQYF
NA | TRBJ2-2 | NA | 15 | TRBV20-1 | TGCAGTGCTAGAGATGGGCAGGGACACACCGGGGAGCTGTTTTTT | CSARDGQGHTGELFF
NA | TRBJ1-1 | NA | 13 | TRBV20-1 | TGCAGTGCCAGATGGAGGTCCAACACTGAAGCTTTCTTT | CSARWRSNTEAFF
NA | TRBJ2-3 | TRBD2 | 12 | TRBV24-1 | TGTGCCGCCGGGGGGAGTTCGGATACGCAGTATTTT | CAAGGSSDTQYF
NA | TRBJ2-7 | NA | 14 | TRBV4-3 | TGCGCCAGCAGCCAAGAGGCCTCCCTCTACGAGCAGTACTTC | CASSQEASLYEQYF
few | TRBJ1-4 | TRBD1 | 13 | TRBV20-1 | TGCAGTGCCTTAGGGGGCGCGGACGAAAAACTGTTTTTT | CSALGGADEKLFF
few | TRBJ2-5 | TRBD2 | 15 | TRBV4-2 | TGTGCCAGCAGCCAAGATATGGGCGGGAGGGAGACCCAGTACTTC | CASSQDMGGRETQYF
NA | TRBJ2-7 | NA | 13 | TRBV12-5 | TGTGCTAGTGGTTTGGGCGGAGACTACGAGCAGTACTTC | CASGLGGDYEQYF
many | TRBJ1-1 | NA | 14 | TRBV29-1 | TGCAGCGTCCATGTCAGGGGCCGGAACACTGAAGCTTTCTTT | CSVHVRGRNTEAFF
NA | TRBJ2-7 | TRBD1 | 14 | TRBV5-1 | TGCGCCAGCAGCCTGGGACAGAGCTCCTACGAGCAGTACTTC | CASSLGQSSYEQYF
NA | TRBJ1-1 | NA | 14 | TRBV12-3/TRBV12-4 | TGTGCCAGCACCCTATCGGCGGTTCCCACTGAAGCTTTCTTT | CASTLSAVPTEAFF
NA | TRBJ1-6 | NA | 12 | TRBV7-2 | TGTGCCAGCAGCCTCAATCAGGGTCCCCTCCACTTT | CASSLNQGPLHF
NA | TRBJ2-3 | NA | 14 | TRBV7-2 | TGTGCCAGCACCTCCCTGGGTCCCAGAGATACGCAGTATTTT | CASTSLGPRDTQYF
few | TRBJ2-3 | TRBD2 | 15 | TRBV3-1 | TGTGCCAGCAGCCGCCTAGGGCGGGAGGCAGATACGCAGTATTTT | CASSRLGREADTQYF
few | TRBJ2-7 | NA | 13 | TRBV20-1 | TGCAGTGCTCTACAGACAGGCAGAGGGGAGCAGTACTTC | CSALQTGRGEQYF